The source of this T cell receptor (beta chain) is a study of shared clonotypes between healthy human individuals. Donors, without exception, were Caucasian adults residing in Nashville, Tennessee. Genomic DNA from each subset was divided evenly over several immunoSEQ plates. Libraries were prepared by immunoSEQ multiplex PCR; TCRdb keeps only in-frame clonotypes and omits some of them. The sample shows hundreds of thousands of clones, almost 97% of them seen only once. Germline CDR1 is SQVTM and CDR2 is ANQGSEA. This CDR3 is built from 16 residues. Trimming removed 7 bases from V and 2 bases from J, with 24 bases in between. Remarks on this clone: Its cognate antigen is unknown.

Whole-study results and caveats: The low donor count limited represented genetic and exposure-history diversity. Even with large depth, rarefaction showed that sorted-subset sequencing was incomplete.

The chain joins TRBV29-1 to TRBJ2-7; D possibly corresponds to TRBD1 (6 bases). The TCR originated in a woman in her 30s in good health. Sequences were obtained from naive CD4+ T cells sorted from blood. Subset of the sample: CD45RA+ positively selected. This chain's CDR3 is CSACRDNQAHPYEQYF. The CDR3 DNA is TGCAGCGCCTGCCGGGACAACCAGGCACATCCCTACGAGCAGTACTTC.